The 31 T cell receptor beta chains given below trace back to one sample, sequenced in a study of T cell responses to AZD1222 COVID-19 vaccine. Here immunoSEQ multiplex PCR was the method, and the copy in TCRdb shows in-frame clones only, minus some. The repertoire holds 95,000 to 110,000 clones, with around 90% as singletons. Sequencing used peripheral blood, obtained on day 0 of AZD1222 vaccination. The receptor set was obtained from an adult in good health.

This clone was seen only a few times. The chain is built from TRBV7-9 and TRBJ1-1; TRBD1 is a possible D gene (5 bases). Germline CDR1 and CDR2: SEHNR and FQNEAQ (reference sequence). CDR3 length equals 14 residues. The germline V and J ends were trimmed by 1 base and 8 bases, with 14 bases remaining between them. The CDR3: CASSLGGNLREAFF. The CDR3, as DNA: TGTGCCAGCAGCTTAGGGGGCAACCTACGGGAAGCTTTCTTT.

This clone was recorded once. This rearrangement joins TRBV14 to TRBJ2-3, with a tentative D call TRBD1 (6 bases). CDR3 size: 12 residues. Trimming shortened V by 0 bases and J by 11 bases, and 9 bases separated the two germline ends. From germline, CDR1 is SGHDN and CDR2 FVKESK. CDR3 DNA sequence: TGTGCCAGCAGCCAAGACGACAGGAAGCAGTATTTT. The encoded protein is CASSQDDRKQYF.

The chain combines TRBV7-9 with TRBJ2-1; 8 positions agree with TRBD1. The length of the CDR3 is 17 residues. After removal of 1 base from V and 9 bases from J, the junction contained 14 bases not matched to a gene. CDR1 is SEHNR and CDR2 is FQNEAQ in the germline V gene (reference sequence). CDR3 sequence: CASSLGQQGVVGLEQFF. The CDR3, as DNA: TGTGCCAGCAGCTTAGGACAACAGGGGGTAGTCGGGCTTGAGCAGTTCTTC.

This chain links TRBV7-8 with TRBJ2-7; 11 positions agree with TRBD2. V lost 5 bases to trimming and J lost 3 bases; unmatched junction nucleotides: 6. Per the germline V gene, CDR1 is SGHVS and CDR2 is FQNEAQ. The CDR3 length is 15 residues. This chain's CDR3 is CASSRTSGSIYEQYF. The CDR3 DNA is TGTGCCAGCAGCCGTACTAGCGGGAGTATCTACGAGCAGTACTTC.

The V gene is TRBV7-9, the J gene TRBJ1-4, with TRBD1 identical over 7 bases. Trimming removed 5 bases from V and 7 bases from J; junction bases left unmatched: 7. Per the germline V gene, CDR1 is SEHNR and CDR2 is FQNEAQ (reference sequence). The CDR3 is 14 amino acids. CDR3 nucleotides: TGTGCCAGCAGCCGACAGGGTTGGAGTGAAAAACTGTTTTTT. Its protein is CASSRQGWSEKLFF.

This clone is a singleton in its sample. The chain combines TRBV19 with TRBJ1-2; D not resolved. Deletions cut 5 bases from V and 0 bases from J, with 10 bases between. The CDR3 covers 14 residues. Germline loops: CDR1 LNHDA, CDR2 SQIVND (reference sequence). CDR3 loop: CASSPAVTNYGYTF. The DNA of the CDR3 is TGTGCCAGTAGTCCAGCCGTTACTAACTATGGCTACACCTTC. Drawing the rest from reference TRBV19 and TRBJ1-2, the complete variable domain is DGGITQSPKYLFRKEGQNVTLSCEQNLNHDAMYWYRQDPGQGLRLIYYSQIVNDFQKGDIAEGYSVSREKKESFPLTVTSAQKNPTAFYLCASSPAVTNYGYTFGSGTRLTVV.

This clone was seen a few times. The identical CDR3 is also encoded by other nucleotide sequences in the sample. The rearrangement links TRBV29-1 to TRBJ2-7; 7 bases are a match to TRBD1. Trimming at V came to 5 bases and at J to 3 bases, leaving 4 bases not matched to a gene. Germline loops: CDR1 SQVTM, CDR2 ANQGSEA. This CDR3 is 12 amino acids long. The CDR3 sequence: CSVNSGGYEQYF. CDR3 bases: TGCAGCGTTAATTCAGGGGGCTACGAGCAGTACTTC.

In this sample, this clone turned up a few times. The chain is built from TRBV11-1 and TRBJ2-7; D uncertain. The length of the CDR3 is 13 residues. CDR1 SGHAT and CDR2 FQDESV come from the germline V gene (reference sequence). Between the trimmed V and J ends, which lost 8 bases and 1 base, there was a span of 12 bases. The CDR3 nucleotides are TGTGCCAGCGGCCTGGACGGTTCCTACGAGCAGTACTTC. Protein: CASGLDGSYEQYF. The entire variable domain, with the rest obtained from reference TRBV11-1 and TRBJ2-7, is as follows: EAEVAQSPRYKITEKSQAVAFWCDPISGHATLYWYRQILGQGPELLVQFQDESVVDDSQLPKDRFSAERLKGVDSTLKIQPAELGDSAMYLCASGLDGSYEQYFGPGTRLTVT.

The rearrangement joins TRBV6-1 to TRBJ2-7; 7 nucleotides agree with TRBD2. Trimming took 3 bases from V and 3 from J; bases not matched to a gene: 8. The CDR3 totals 15 residues. In germline, CDR1 is MNHNS, CDR2 SASEGT. The CDR3 DNA is TGTGCCAGCAGTGATTTAGCGGGTGCGGGCTACGAGCAGTACTTC. This encodes CASSDLAGAGYEQYF.

This chain links TRBV27 with TRBJ1-2, with D possibly TRBD1 on 5 matching bases. The CDR3 loop spans 13 amino acids. The germline gives CDR1 MNHEY, CDR2 SMNVEV (reference sequence). The ends were cut back, 2 bases at V and 8 bases at J, with 12 bases in the middle. CDR3 bases: TGTGCCAGCAGTTTACTGGGGGTCTGGGGCTACACCTTC. Translating gives CASSLLGVWGYTF.

The chain uses TRBV29-1 and TRBJ2-3; D ambiguous. The V end was cut by 5 bases, the J end by 5 bases, with 17 bases between. The germline CDR1 and CDR2 sequences are SQVTM and ANQGSEA. This CDR3 spans 14 amino acids. CDR3 DNA sequence: TGCAGCGTTTCCCCCCCGGGTTTAGAAGATACGCAGTATTTT. Protein product: CSVSPPGLEDTQYF.

This clone was recorded once. The chain has TRBV28 and TRBJ2-7; D is unresolved. Germline lookup yields CDR1 MDHEN and CDR2 SYDVKM. Trimming took 5 bases from V and 4 from J, leaving 6 bases between them. The length of the CDR3 is 11 residues. CDR3 amino acids: CASSPQYEQYF. For the CDR3, the DNA is TGTGCCAGCAGTCCCCAATACGAGCAGTACTTC.

This clone was counted a few times. The CDR3 protein is CASIPLTGGDYGYTF. The DNA of the CDR3 is TGTGCCAGCATTCCTCTCACAGGGGGGGACTATGGCTACACCTTC. The chain carries TRBV3-1 (or the pseudogene TRBV3-2) and TRBJ1-2; TRBD1 agrees at 8 bases. This CDR3 is 15 amino acids long. The V and J ends lost 7 bases and 3 bases, in that order; junction bases with no gene match: 10. The V gene's germline CDR1 is LGHDT and CDR2 YNNKEL (reference sequence).

The V call is TRBV11-2, the J call TRBJ2-1; tentatively, D is TRBD1 (6 bases). Germline V gives CDR1 SGHAT, CDR2 FQNNGV. V was trimmed by 2 bases and J by 3 bases, leaving 8 bases between them. CDR3 length: 14 amino acids. The CDR3 bases are TGTGCCAGCAGCTTACAGGACAGCTACAATGAGCAGTTCTTC. Encoded protein: CASSLQDSYNEQFF.

V is TRBV15 and J is TRBJ1-5; D gene uncertain. The CDR3 extends over 15 amino acids. The germline V gene has CDR1 LNHNV and CDR2 YYDKDF (reference sequence). Trimming removed 3 bases at V and 0 bases at J, with 9 bases between. The DNA for the CDR3 is TGTGCCACCAGCAGTTCAGCCTATAGCAATCAGCCCCAGCATTTT. Residues: CATSSSAYSNQPQHF.

The chain couples TRBV9 to TRBJ2-5; D might be TRBD2 (6 bases). Trimming cost V 2 bases and J 4 bases, with 12 bases left between them. Germline V lookup: CDR1 SGDLS, CDR2 YYNGEE. This CDR3 has 14 residues. The DNA of the CDR3 is TGTGCCAGCAGCGTTCAGGAGGGAAGAGAGACCCAGTACTTC. Translated, it gives CASSVQEGRETQYF. Based on the CDR3 plus reference TRBV9 and TRBJ2-5, the full variable domain is DSGVTQTPKHLITATGQRVTLRCSPRSGDLSVYWYQQSLDQGLQFLIQYYNGEERAKGNILERFSAQQFPDLHSELNLSSLELGDSALYFCASSVQEGRETQYFGPGTRLLVL.

Only one count was recorded for this clone. V usage is TRBV5-6 and J usage is TRBJ1-6; D gene ambiguous. The CDR3 extends over 14 amino acids. The V and J ends lost 0 bases and 7 bases respectively, with 8 bases between them. Germline V CDR1 and CDR2: SGHDT, YYEEEE. CDR3 region: CASSLGRENSPLHF. CDR3 DNA sequence: TGTGCCAGCAGCTTGGGCCGGGAAAATTCACCCCTCCACTTT.

The genes are TRBV23-1 and TRBJ1-1; a possible D gene is TRBD1 (5 bases). TRBV23-1 is filed as an ORF, its function uncertain. CDR3 size: 12 residues. The V gene lost 7 bases and the J gene lost 4 bases, with 10 bases spanning the gap. The CDR3 loop reads CASMRGGTEAFF. The DNA of the CDR3 is TGCGCCAGCATGAGGGGTGGCACTGAAGCTTTCTTT.

The CDR3 reads CASSLGGGRAYGYTF. In DNA form, the CDR3 reads TGTGCCAGCAGCTTAGGTGGAGGGCGAGCTTATGGCTACACCTTC. The genes are TRBV11-2 and TRBJ1-2; D not resolved. CDR1 and CDR2 from the germline V gene are SGHAT and FQNNGV. The CDR3 sequence is 15 residues long. The germline V and J ends were trimmed by 1 base and 5 bases, with 14 bases remaining between them.

The chain recombines TRBV30 with TRBJ1-3; D gene unclear. The V end lost 4 bases, the J end lost 3 bases, and 13 bases lay between the germline ends. The CDR3 is 14 residues long. The V gene's germline CDR1 is GTSNPN and CDR2 SVGIG (reference sequence). The CDR3: CAWNEQVVGNTIYF. CDR3 in DNA: TGTGCCTGGAATGAACAAGTGGTTGGAAACACCATATATTTT.

In its sample, this clone was seen once. The rearrangement joins TRBV29-1 to TRBJ2-7; 13 nucleotides line up with TRBD2. V lost 5 bases and J lost 4; bases outside the gene matches: 2. Germline lookup yields CDR1 SQVTM and CDR2 ANQGSEA. This CDR3 spans 13 amino acids. CDR3 coding DNA: TGCAGCGTTCGGGGACTAGCGGGGTACGAGCAGTACTTC. It codes for CSVRGLAGYEQYF.

The chain is built from TRBV6-5 and TRBJ2-7, with D perhaps TRBD2 (6 bases). V was clipped by 2 bases and J by 3 bases, with 11 bases between them. CDR1 is MNHEY and CDR2 is SVGAGI in the germline V gene. This CDR3 contains 14 residues. The CDR3 DNA reads as TGTGCCAGCAGTTACCTGGCGGGGAGCTACGAGCAGTACTTC. Translated: CASSYLAGSYEQYF.

The V gene is TRBV11-2, the J gene TRBJ1-2; D remains unclear. This CDR3 is 13 amino acids long. Looked up from germline, CDR1 is SGHAT and CDR2 is FQNNGV. V lost 1 base, J lost 3 bases, and 6 bases lay in between. The CDR3: CASSLARDYGYTF. CDR3 coding DNA: TGTGCCAGCAGCTTAGCCCGCGACTATGGCTACACCTTC.

The rearrangement joins TRBV29-1 to TRBJ1-2; TRBD1 matches 9 bases. Trimming removed 5 bases from V and 3 bases from J; junction bases left unmatched: 4. This CDR3 spans 13 amino acids. Germline CDR1 SQVTM, CDR2 ANQGSEA. The CDR3 nucleotides read TGCAGCGTTATAAGGACAGGGGACTATGGCTACACCTTC. It codes for CSVIRTGDYGYTF.

This clone was detected once. The chain employs TRBV9 and TRBJ1-2, with D perhaps TRBD1 (6 bases). The CDR3 length is 15 residues. V was pared by 4 bases and J by 8 bases, with 21 bases between. Germline CDR1 is SGDLS and CDR2 is YYNGEE. The CDR3 nucleotides read TGTGCCAGCAGCACGTCCCCTACGGACAGAAAAGGCTACACCTTC. Protein sequence: CASSTSPTDRKGYTF. Drawing the rest from reference TRBV9 and TRBJ1-2, the complete variable domain is DSGVTQTPKHLITATGQRVTLRCSPRSGDLSVYWYQQSLDQGLQFLIQYYNGEERAKGNILERFSAQQFPDLHSELNLSSLELGDSALYFCASSTSPTDRKGYTFGSGTRLTVV.

The J gene is TRBJ2-3, the V gene TRBV15; maybe TRBD2 (5 bases). The V and J ends lost 5 bases and 6 bases respectively, with 9 bases between them. Germline V gives CDR1 LNHNV, CDR2 YYDKDF (reference sequence). The CDR3 is 12 amino acids. In nucleotides, the CDR3 is TGTGCCACCAGCCGCGGAGGTGATACGCAGTATTTT. This translates into CATSRGGDTQYF. The full variable domain, its missing parts supplied by reference TRBV15 and TRBJ2-3, is DAMVIQNPRYQVTQFGKPVTLSCSQTLNHNVMYWYQQKSSQAPKLLFHYYDKDFNNEADTPDNFQSRRPNTSFCFLDIRSPGLGDTAMYLCATSRGGDTQYFGPGTRLTVL.

This clone was detected once. The rearrangement joins TRBV27 to TRBJ1-2; no clear D gene. V was pared by 1 base and J by 8 bases, with 11 bases between. CDR1 MNHEY and CDR2 SMNVEV come from the germline V gene (reference sequence). CDR3 length equals 13 residues. This CDR3 is CASSLYKEAGYTF. CDR3 DNA sequence: TGTGCCAGCAGTTTATATAAGGAGGCAGGCTACACCTTC.

V and J are TRBV7-7 and TRBJ2-1; 13 nucleotides align to TRBD2. The CDR3 runs to 15 residues. The germline CDR1 and CDR2 sequences are SSHAT and FNYEAQ (reference sequence). V shed 5 bases, J shed 8 bases, and the junction held 6 bases outside the gene matches. DNA of the CDR3: TGTGCCAGCAGCCAACTAGCGGGGGGGATGGATGAGCAGTTCTTC. Translating gives CASSQLAGGMDEQFF.

This chain joins TRBV7-2 and TRBJ2-5; D remains ambiguous. The CDR3 is 13 amino acids. The germline V gene has CDR1 SGHTA and CDR2 FQGNSA. V lost 1 base and J 5 bases, leaving 8 bases between the germline ends. CDR3 sequence: CASSLVMGETQYF. CDR3 nucleotide sequence: TGTGCCAGCAGCTTAGTTATGGGGGAGACCCAGTACTTC.

The rearrangement uses TRBV24-1 and TRBJ2-3; D not resolved. CDR3 length: 11 amino acids. Germline CDR1 reads KGHDR; CDR2 reads SFDVKD. The germline V and J ends were trimmed by 7 bases and 4 bases, with 5 bases remaining between them. The CDR3 DNA follows: TGTGCCACCAGCCAGGCAGATACGCAGTATTTT. It encodes CATSQADTQYF.

The chain is built from TRBV28 and TRBJ1-4, with D maybe TRBD1 (5 bases). Deletions cut 2 bases from V and 7 bases from J, with 14 bases between. This CDR3 is 15 amino acids long. CDR1 is MDHEN and CDR2 is SYDVKM in the germline V gene. DNA for the CDR3: TGTGCCAGCAGTTTAAGGGCTGGGGGTGGTGAAAAACTGTTTTTT. Residues: CASSLRAGGGEKLFF.